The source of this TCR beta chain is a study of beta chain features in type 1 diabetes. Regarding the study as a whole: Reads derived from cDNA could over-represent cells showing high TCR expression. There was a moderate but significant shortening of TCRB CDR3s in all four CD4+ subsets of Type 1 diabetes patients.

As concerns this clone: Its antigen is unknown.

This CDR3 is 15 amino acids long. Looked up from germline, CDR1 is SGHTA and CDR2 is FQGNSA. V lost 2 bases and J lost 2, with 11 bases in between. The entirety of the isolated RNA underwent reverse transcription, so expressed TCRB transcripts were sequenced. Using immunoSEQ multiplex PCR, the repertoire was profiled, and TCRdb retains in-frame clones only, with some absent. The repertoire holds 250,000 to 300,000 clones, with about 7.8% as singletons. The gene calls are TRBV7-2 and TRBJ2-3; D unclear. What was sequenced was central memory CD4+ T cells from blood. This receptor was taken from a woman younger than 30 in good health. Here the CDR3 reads CASSLQAGITDTQYF. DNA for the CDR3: TGTGCCAGCAGCTTACAGGCAGGTATCACAGATACGCAGTATTTT.